The next 21 T cell receptor beta chains were all read from a single sample in a study of sequential checkpoint blockade in melanoma. Some clones are missing from TCRdb's copy, which holds only in-frame ones; the method was immunoSEQ multiplex PCR. The table shows some 6,100 clones, with roughly 50% occurring only once. Treatment noted: randomized to nivolumab then ipilimumab (arm A) or the reverse (arm B). This specimen was CD8+ T cells sorted from blood (inferred from file names), taken from a patient given nivolumab and ipilimumab in sequence. The receptors come from a human donor with melanoma.

The count of this clone is one. The CDR3 spells CASSQARGEETQYF. The CDR3 DNA sequence: TGCGCCAGCAGCCAAGCCCGCGGTGAAGAGACCCAGTACTTC. V is TRBV4-3 and J is TRBJ2-5; D unresolved. V was pared by 1 base and J by 3 bases, with 9 bases between. The germline V gene has CDR1 LGHNA and CDR2 YSLEER. This CDR3 contains 14 residues.

This chain connects TRBV30 to TRBJ1-2, with 7 bases identical to TRBD1. Germline trimming cut 8 bases from V and 6 bases from J; bases unmatched to any gene: 24. The germline CDR1 and CDR2 sequences are GTSNPN and SVGIG (reference sequence). The CDR3 runs 17 residues. CDR3 protein: CAGDGSAKADTGDGYTF. CDR3 sequence (DNA): TGTGCCGGTGATGGATCCGCCAAAGCCGATACAGGGGATGGCTACACCTTC.

This clone was counted a few times. This chain uses TRBV9 with TRBJ2-3, with 16 bases aligning to TRBD2. CDR1 is SGDLS, CDR2 YYNGEE, per germline. Unmatched junction bases numbered 4, after V lost 0 bases and J lost 6 bases. The CDR3 consists of 17 residues. The CDR3, as DNA: TGTGCCAGCAGCGTAGTGGGACTAGCGGGGGGGCGGGATACGCAGTATTTT. Protein: CASSVVGLAGGRDTQYF.

This clone was counted only a few times. The chain employs TRBV10-1 and TRBJ2-5; 9 nucleotides agree with TRBD1. Matching the DNA end better, TRBJ2-7 makes the J call doubtful. Germline CDR1 reads WNHNN; CDR2 reads SYGVQD (reference sequence). CDR3 length: 13 amino acids. The CDR3 protein is CASWGQGSYEQYF. CDR3 DNA sequence: TGCGCCAGCTGGGGACAGGGCTCCTACGAGCAGTACTTC.

The rearrangement links TRBV2 to TRBJ1-2; the match to TRBD1 covers 10 bases. The CDR3 sequence is 12 residues long. V shed 8 bases and J 6 bases; nucleotides not matched to a gene: 3. The germline CDR1 and CDR2 sequences are SNHLY and FYNNEI. The CDR3 DNA sequence: TGTGCCAGCCGCGGGACAGGGGATGGCTACACCTTC. Residues: CASRGTGDGYTF.

This clone was counted between two and nine times. The rearrangement uses TRBV5-4 and TRBJ2-7; 10 positions match TRBD2. V trimming: 6 bases; J trimming: 1 base; junction bases outside the gene matches: 7. Germline V gene sequence: CDR1 SGHNT, CDR2 YYREEE (reference sequence). The CDR3 extends over 15 amino acids. CDR3 in DNA: TGTGCCAGCAACTTAGCGGGGGGCGCTTCCTACGAGCAGTACTTC. Protein: CASNLAGGASYEQYF.

This rearrangement joins TRBV19 to TRBJ2-1; 15 positions agree with TRBD2. Losses at the gene ends were 6 bases for V and 7 bases for J; bases not matched to a gene: 10. The CDR3 covers 17 residues. Germline V gene sequence: CDR1 LNHDA, CDR2 SQIVND (reference sequence). The CDR3 loop reads CASSPGLAGGPGNEQFF. CDR3 DNA sequence: TGTGCCAGTAGCCCCGGACTAGCGGGAGGGCCTGGAAATGAGCAGTTCTTC.

The chain couples TRBV13 to TRBJ1-2, with 9 bases matching TRBD1. The trim removed 5 bases at V and 3 bases at J, leaving 7 bases unmatched. The CDR3 runs to 15 residues. Germline values: CDR1 PRHDT, CDR2 FYEKMQ (reference sequence). The CDR3 reads CASSQRTGVDYGYTF. CDR3 in DNA: TGTGCCAGCAGCCAAAGGACAGGGGTTGACTATGGCTACACCTTC.

The rearrangement uses TRBV29-1 and TRBJ2-7; D may be TRBD1 (6 bases). Germline values: CDR1 SQVTM, CDR2 ANQGSEA. This CDR3 contains 13 residues. The V end lost 4 bases, the J end lost 3 bases, and 13 bases lay between the germline ends. The DNA for the CDR3 is TGCAGCGTTGTCTGGGACACAGACTACGAGCAGTACTTC. Residues: CSVVWDTDYEQYF.

J is TRBJ1-4 and V is TRBV6-5; D unresolved. Trimming took 6 bases from V and 0 from J, leaving 14 bases between them. CDR3 size: 16 residues. Germline V gene lookup returns CDR1 MNHEY and CDR2 SVGAGI. The DNA of the CDR3 is TGTGCCAGCAGGTACCTCGGGTCCCCAACTAATGAAAAACTGTTTTTT. Translated, it gives CASRYLGSPTNEKLFF.

This sequence joins TRBV19 and TRBJ2-3, with D perhaps matching TRBD2 (6 bases). Trimming cost V 1 base and J 0 bases, with 8 bases left between them. Germline V gene sequence: CDR1 LNHDA, CDR2 SQIVND (reference sequence). The CDR3 consists of 15 residues. The CDR3 here is CASSIGSGSTDTQYF. CDR3 nucleotide sequence: TGTGCCAGTAGTATAGGAAGCGGGAGCACAGATACGCAGTATTTT.

This chain joins TRBV13 and TRBJ2-7; 8 nucleotides line up with TRBD1. CDR1 is PRHDT and CDR2 is FYEKMQ in the germline V gene (reference sequence). V was pared by 7 bases and J by 6 bases, with 8 bases of the junction left unmatched. CDR3 length: 13 amino acids. CDR3 in amino acids: CASNIGQGGEQYF. The CDR3 DNA follows: TGTGCCAGCAACATTGGACAGGGTGGCGAGCAGTACTTC.

The rearrangement joins TRBV5-1 to TRBJ1-6, with 7 bases that match TRBD1. This CDR3 region has 14 residues. Trimming took 4 bases from V and 5 from J; bases not matched to a gene: 3. Germline-derived CDR1 and CDR2 are SGHRS and YFSETQ. The CDR3 sequence: CASSIGGDNSPLHF. The CDR3 DNA is TGCGCCAGCAGCATAGGGGGCGATAATTCACCCCTCCACTTT.

The rearrangement joins TRBV7-2 to TRBJ1-2; D is uncertain. The ends were cut back, 2 bases at V and 4 bases at J, with 5 bases in the middle. Germline V gives CDR1 SGHTA, CDR2 FQGNSA. The CDR3 extends over 12 amino acids. The CDR3 sequence is CASSLPGYGYTF. Written as DNA, the CDR3 is TGTGCCAGCAGCTTACCGGGCTATGGCTACACCTTC. The full variable domain, rest sourced from reference TRBV7-2 and TRBJ1-2, is GAGVSQSPSNKVTEKGKDVELRCDPISGHTALYWYRQSLGQGLEFLIYFQGNSAPDKSGLPSDRFSAERTGGSVSTLTIQRTQQEDSAVYLCASSLPGYGYTFGSGTRLTVV.

The V gene is TRBV2, the J gene TRBJ2-1, with 7 bases lining up with TRBD2. Germline CDR1 and CDR2: SNHLY and FYNNEI. The CDR3 runs to 16 residues. Unmatched junction bases numbered 12, after V lost 5 bases and J lost 5 bases. CDR3 amino acids: CASSPTGGTANNEQFF. The CDR3 DNA reads TGTGCCAGCAGTCCGACCGGGGGGACTGCCAACAATGAGCAGTTCTTC.

The gene calls are TRBV6-5 and TRBJ2-5, with 9 nucleotides matching TRBD2. Germline V gene lookup returns CDR1 MNHEY and CDR2 SVGAGI. The CDR3 is made up of 15 amino acids. V dropped 2 bases and J dropped 2; count of bases not matched to a gene: 3. The CDR3 region is CASSYTAGGQETQYF. The CDR3 DNA is TGTGCCAGCAGTTACACAGCGGGGGGACAAGAGACCCAGTACTTC.

In its sample, this clone ranks as medium-sized. The chain combines TRBV2 with TRBJ2-7; D may be TRBD1 (5 bases). The V end was cut by 1 base, the J end by 3 bases, with 7 bases between. CDR1 is SNHLY, CDR2 FYNNEI, per germline. CDR3 length: 13 amino acids. The CDR3 DNA sequence: TGTGCCAGCAGTGAAGGGGGCTTCTACGAGCAGTACTTC. Protein: CASSEGGFYEQYF.

By share, this clone ranks as medium-sized. The J gene is TRBJ2-2, the V gene TRBV6-1; no clear D. With 11 bases removed from V and 3 bases from J, the gap between germline ends came to 10 bases. Germline CDR1 MNHNS, CDR2 SASEGT. This CDR3 has 12 amino acids. CDR3 nucleotides: TGTGCCGCCTACTCTGACACCGGGGAGCTGTTTTTT. Residues: CAAYSDTGELFF.

The chain joins TRBV2 to TRBJ2-1, with 16 bases aligning to TRBD2. Losses at the gene ends were 3 bases for V and 7 bases for J; bases not matched to a gene: 6. The CDR3 is 17 amino acids. CDR1 is SNHLY, CDR2 FYNNEI, per germline. CDR3 protein: CASSDGTSGGAWNEQFF. In nucleotides, the CDR3 is TGTGCCAGCAGTGACGGGACTAGCGGGGGGGCCTGGAATGAGCAGTTCTTC.

The chain employs TRBV6-5 and TRBJ2-5; 8 nucleotides match TRBD2. Germline loops: CDR1 MNHEY, CDR2 SVGAGI. The CDR3 runs 14 residues. V trimming: 3 bases; J trimming: 4 bases; junction bases outside the gene matches: 4. For the CDR3, the DNA is TGTGCCAGCAGTTATACGGGGGGGCGAGAGACCCAGTACTTC. Its protein is CASSYTGGRETQYF.

This clone has a handful of counts. The chain employs TRBV29-1 and TRBJ2-2; tentatively, D is TRBD2 (5 bases). This CDR3 comprises 14 residues. Germline CDR1 SQVTM, CDR2 ANQGSEA. V gave up 3 bases and J gave up 6 bases, with 14 bases separating them. For the CDR3, the DNA is TGCAGCGTTGACGACGGGAACGGATCCGGGGAGCTGTTTTTT. Protein: CSVDDGNGSGELFF.